This T cell receptor (beta chain) originates from a study of read filtering for tumor transcriptome and immune sequencing. Study at large: Per sample, TCR-region reads ranged about 3.5 to 11 million by IR-seq, 85 to 1273 by RNA-seq.

Study-level results: About 81.9% of IR-seq clonotypes had one read, totaling around 3.5% of reads; RNA-seq: around 77% and 45%. This fraction held mixed bone marrow immune cells after CD138-negative sorting. Even smaller IR-seq throughput identified most shared clonotypes.

The library was built from about 0.4 ug RNA with molecular barcoded adaptors for alpha/delta and beta/gamma chains. TCRdb recomputed calls from the reads with MiXCR, one row per CDR3 protein. In the table there are about 86,000 distinct CDR3 sequences, 9% to 15% of which are singletons. Germline values: CDR1 SGDLS, CDR2 YYNGEE. The V and J ends lost 0 bases and 4 bases, in that order; junction bases with no gene match: 6. CDR3 length: 15 residues. This clonotype was seen many times. The antigen remains undetermined. This clonotype was obtained from a donor aged 40 or older with multiple myeloma. Sequencing was carried out using a population of CD138-negative cells sorted from bone marrow. The V call is TRBV9, the J call TRBJ1-1, with 7 bases matching TRBD1. For the CDR3, the DNA is TGTGCCAGCAGCGTAGTTGACAGGGTGGGCACTGAAGCTTTCTTT. This codes for CASSVVDRVGTEAFF.